These T cell receptor beta chains were read from a single sample in a study of blood T cells in healthy people across ages. Each CDR3 protein gets one entry after TCRdb re-called the 5' RACE reads with MiXCR. The data hold fewer than 600,000 distinct CDR3 sequences, with roughly a quarter observed a single time. A further study also used this sample, focusing on T cells of mothers and their children.

Source material: blood. All receptors derive from a boy aged 2 to 9 in good health. The CDR3 runs from the conserved cysteine through the conserved F or W. The D gene is left open where the match is weak. Clone size, where shown, is once, few, many, or a class for clones that have expanded.

d_gene	len	j_gene	abundance	v_gene	CDR3nt	CDR3aa
-	15	TRBJ2-5	-	TRBV4-1	TGCGCCAGCAGCCAAGGGACAGGACTACAAGAGACCCAGTACTTC	CASSQGTGLQETQYF
-	15	TRBJ1-4	-	TRBV7-9	TGTGCCAGCAGCTTAGCGCTCCAGGGGAAGGGAAAACTGTTTTTT	CASSLALQGKGKLFF
-	16	TRBJ2-5	few	TRBV11-2	TGTGCCAGCAGCTCCCCGGTGGGCTTGTACCAAGAGACCCAGTACTTC	CASSSPVGLYQETQYF
TRBD1	15	TRBJ1-2	-	TRBV7-3	TGTGCCAGCATCCTTAGACAGGGCCCAAACTATGGCTACACCTTC	CASILRQGPNYGYTF
-	15	TRBJ2-1	few	TRBV7-6	TGTGCTAGCAGCTCGTCTGGGACCTCCTACAATGAGCAGTTCTTC	CASSSSGTSYNEQFF
-	14	TRBJ1-1	-	TRBV20-1	TGCAGTGCCAGGAGTCCAGAGCCTTACACTGAAGCTTTCTTT	CSARSPEPYTEAFF
-	14	TRBJ2-2	few	TRBV14	TGTGCCAGCAGCCAAGATCCGGACACCGGGGAGCTGTTTTTT	CASSQDPDTGELFF
TRBD2	15	TRBJ2-7	-	TRBV3-1	TGTGCCAGCAGCCAAGGAGCGGGAGGCGCCTACGAGCAGTACTTC	CASSQGAGGAYEQYF
-	15	TRBJ2-7	few	TRBV6-1	TGTGCCAGCAGTGAAGAGGTAGGGACGGACTACGAGCAGTACTTC	CASSEEVGTDYEQYF
-	13	TRBJ1-1	-	TRBV30	TGTGCCTGGAGTCCGGCCTTTAACACTGAAGCTTTCTTT	CAWSPAFNTEAFF
TRBD2	15	TRBJ2-1	-	TRBV10-3	TGTGCCATCAGTACTAGCGGGTCGACCTACAATGAGCAGTTCTTC	CAISTSGSTYNEQFF
-	11	TRBJ1-4	-	TRBV13	TGTGCCAGCAGCTTAGAGGGGACACTGTTTTTT	CASSLEGTLFF
-	16	TRBJ2-6	few	TRBV27	TGTGCCAGCAGTTTACTCAGCTCGGGAGGGGCCAACGTCCTGACTTTC	CASSLLSSGGANVLTF
-	18	TRBJ1-2	-	TRBV12-3/TRBV12-4	TGTGCCAGCAGTTTGGTCCCGGGCGGGTCCGTACTTCCTTATGGCTACACCTTC	CASSLVPGGSVLPYGYTF
TRBD1	13	TRBJ1-1	many	TRBV7-9	TGTGCCAGCAGTGGACAGGGAGGCACTGAAGCTTTCTTT	CASSGQGGTEAFF
TRBD2	13	TRBJ2-1	few	TRBV2	TGTGCCAGCGGGGGGAGGGGTAACAATGAGCAGTTCTTC	CASGGRGNNEQFF
-	14	TRBJ2-5	-	TRBV6-6	TGTGCCAGCAGTTACGGGGGTGGTCGGGAGACCCAGTACTTC	CASSYGGGRETQYF
-	17	TRBJ2-5	-	TRBV18	TGTGCCAGCTCACCACCGAAGGCTAACAGGGAACAAGAGACCCAGTACTTC	CASSPPKANREQETQYF
TRBD2	13	TRBJ2-3	few	TRBV12-3/TRBV12-4	TGTGCCAGCAGACCCGGGGGAGGGGATACGCAGTATTTT	CASRPGGGDTQYF
-	15	TRBJ2-2	-	TRBV3-1	TGTGCCAGCAGCCAAAGATATGTTCGTACCGGGGAGCTGTTTTTT	CASSQRYVRTGELFF
-	15	TRBJ2-5	many	TRBV5-1	TGCGCCAGCAGCTTGGTCGACGACCCGAGGGAGACCCAGTACTTC	CASSLVDDPRETQYF
-	14	TRBJ1-4	few	TRBV3-1	TGTGCCAGCAGCCAAGATGGTGATAGGGAAAAACTGTTTTTT	CASSQDGDREKLFF
-	16	TRBJ2-2	few	TRBV18	TGTGCCAGCTCACCACCGGGACACTGGTCTAACGGGGAGCTGTTTTTT	CASSPPGHWSNGELFF
-	14	TRBJ2-7	few	TRBV4-3	TGCGCCAGCAGCCACACGACGGGATACCACGAGCAGTACTTC	CASSHTTGYHEQYF
-	16	TRBJ2-1	-	TRBV24-1	TGTGCCACCAGGAGGACTTACTTGAGCTCCTACAATGAGCAGTTCTTC	CATRRTYLSSYNEQFF
-	17	TRBJ2-3	-	TRBV12-3/TRBV12-4	TGTGCCAGCAGCTTAACTACTATACCCGGCGGGCGGGATACGCAGTATTTT	CASSLTTIPGGRDTQYF
-	14	TRBJ2-7	-	TRBV3-1	TGTGCCAGCAGCCGCGGAGACCCAGCCAACGGGCAGTACTTC	CASSRGDPANGQYF
-	15	TRBJ1-4	-	TRBV7-9	TGTGCCAGCAGCCCTACGGCCACAACTAATGAAAAACTGTTTTTT	CASSPTATTNEKLFF
-	15	TRBJ1-4	-	TRBV6-6	TGTGCCAGCAGTCCGCCCCAGGGTGGGTATGAAAAACTGTTTTTT	CASSPPQGGYEKLFF
-	14	TRBJ1-5	-	TRBV6-5	TGTGCCAGCAGGTCAGGGTACGGCAATCAGCCCCAGCATTTT	CASRSGYGNQPQHF
-	12	TRBJ2-1	-	TRBV12-3/TRBV12-4	TGTGCCAGCACCAAACTAGCTGACGAGCAGTTCTTC	CASTKLADEQFF
-	15	TRBJ2-7	few	TRBV28	TGTGCCACCTCGTCCGGTGGACAGAGGTCCTACGAGCAGTACTTC	CATSSGGQRSYEQYF
-	15	TRBJ1-1	-	TRBV6-6	TGTGCCAGCAGTTTCGCCAAGGTGGGGCCCACTGAAGCTTTCTTT	CASSFAKVGPTEAFF
-	14	TRBJ2-7	-	TRBV20-1	TGCAGTGCTAGCCCCAGGAAGTCCCTCTACGAGCAGTACTTC	CSASPRKSLYEQYF
-	14	TRBJ2-1	-	TRBV6-2/TRBV6-3	TGTGCCAGCGAGAGGCCGGTGGGGGGGCATGAGCAGTTCTTC	CASERPVGGHEQFF
TRBD1	13	TRBJ1-2	-	TRBV6-1	TGTGCCAGCTTCGGGGACAGCTCCTATGGCTACACCTTC	CASFGDSSYGYTF
TRBD2	16	TRBJ2-1	-	TRBV27	TGTGCCAGCAGTTTCCTCCCTAGCGGGAAGTACAATGAGCAGTTCTTC	CASSFLPSGKYNEQFF
-	13	TRBJ2-7	-	TRBV29-1	TGCAGCGCTATGGACCCCTCCTGGGGCGAGCAGTACTTC	CSAMDPSWGEQYF
TRBD1	13	TRBJ2-5	-	TRBV12-3/TRBV12-4	TGTGCCACTAAGGGACAGGGGCTCTCCGGGCAGTACTTC	CATKGQGLSGQYF
-	13	TRBJ2-7	-	TRBV7-6	TGTGTCAGCTCGGGGGGCAATTCCTACGAGCAGTACTTC	CVSSGGNSYEQYF
TRBD2	16	TRBJ2-5	few	TRBV6-5	TGTGCCAGCAGTTTCAATTCGGGGGGGCTCTCTGAGACCCAGTACTTC	CASSFNSGGLSETQYF
-	15	TRBJ2-3	few	TRBV7-9	TGTGCCAGCAGCCCAATGTGGGGGAGTTCAGATACGCAGTATTTT	CASSPMWGSSDTQYF
TRBD2	17	TRBJ2-5	once	TRBV28	TGTGCCAGCAGCGAGTTTTCCCCGGGGACTACCCAAGAGACCCAGTACTTC	CASSEFSPGTTQETQYF
-	12	TRBJ2-1	-	TRBV20-1	TGCAGTGCTAGGGCGCTGTCCTATGAGCAGTTCTTC	CSARALSYEQFF
-	15	TRBJ2-2	few	TRBV5-8	TGTGCCAGCAGCCGAGGAGGGTCGAACACCGGGGAGCTGTTTTTT	CASSRGGSNTGELFF
-	12	TRBJ2-7	-	TRBV20-1	TGCAGTGCAGCCCCCATGGGGCTCGAGCAGTACTTC	CSAAPMGLEQYF
TRBD2	16	TRBJ2-3	-	TRBV10-3	TGTGCCATCAGTGAGGCTAGCGGGGGCCCGGGAGATACGCAGTACTTT	CAISEASGGPGDTQYF
-	13	TRBJ2-5	-	TRBV27	TGTGCCAGCAGTAATCGGGGTGTAGAGACCCAGTACTTC	CASSNRGVETQYF
-	15	TRBJ2-6	-	TRBV15	TGTGCCACCAGCCGAGCAGGGTCTGGGGCCAACGTCCTGACTTTC	CATSRAGSGANVLTF
-	10	TRBJ2-1	-	TRBV2	TGTGCCAGCAGAGGGGGGGGGGAGTTCTTC	CASRGGGEFF
-	13	TRBJ2-5	few	TRBV18	TGTGCCAGCTCGGCCGACTTGGGAGAGACCCAGTACTTC	CASSADLGETQYF
-	13	TRBJ2-3	-	TRBV5-6	TGTGCCAGCAGCGAGGGTAGCACAGATACGCAGTATTTT	CASSEGSTDTQYF
-	13	TRBJ2-7	-	TRBV6-5	TGTGCCAGCGCCTTAACACGGCGCCGCGAGCAGTACTTC	CASALTRRREQYF
-	11	TRBJ1-2	-	TRBV29-1	TGCAGCGTGGCGAGTTCCTATGGCTACACCTTC	CSVASSYGYTF
-	16	TRBJ2-5	-	TRBV6-1	TGTGCCAGCAGTGAAGTTTTTGGAGACATAAAGGAGACCCAGTACTTC	CASSEVFGDIKETQYF
-	14	TRBJ1-3	few	TRBV6-6	TGTGCCAGCAGTTATTCTAGCTCTGGAAACACCATATATTTT	CASSYSSSGNTIYF
-	17	TRBJ2-5	few	TRBV21-1	TGTGCCAGCAGCAACCCCCCGGGCGGGAGAGGGTTGGAGACCCAGTACTTC	CASSNPPGGRGLETQYF